These T cell receptor beta chains were read from a single sample in a study of monozygotic twins with inflammatory bowel disease. TCRdb reworked the 5' RACE reads into one entry per CDR3 protein, no DNA. This sample lists around 410,000 distinct CDR3 sequences; its ten largest clones have more than 2%. Sequenced: blood. These receptors came from a human donor with ulcerative colitis or Crohn's disease, or a healthy co-twin of an affected twin (not recorded which). CDR3s include the opening cysteine and the closing phenylalanine or tryptophan. Fields, in order: J gene, V gene, CDR3 protein.

>TRBJ2-7|TRBV20-1
CSAGQATTYEQYF
>TRBJ2-1|TRBV5-1
CASRSSGNYNEQFF
>TRBJ2-1|TRBV20-1
CSAEFDRNFYNEQFF
>TRBJ2-7|TRBV3-1
CASSQEPGAMPYEQYF
>TRBJ2-1|TRBV9
CASSVGGTLNEQFF
>TRBJ1-6|TRBV27
CASSFRQGSGGSPLHF
>TRBJ2-1|TRBV7-3
CASSSRVNNEQFF
>TRBJ2-4|TRBV19
CASTPPDRRAENIQYF
>TRBJ2-2|TRBV6-1
CASTTSGRALTGELFF
>TRBJ2-7|TRBV12-3/TRBV12-4
CASRLSGAYEQYF